This is a list of T cell receptor beta chains from one sample in a study of Tregs in tolerant kidney transplant recipients. Generated by immunoSEQ multiplex PCR, the TCRdb table keeps only in-frame clones and is missing some. The sample includes around 61,000 clones, approximately 89% of them seen just once. The sequencing used CD4+ T cells from blood (PBMCs), collected 6 months after the transplant. All receptors derive from a human patient who received a combined kidney and bone marrow transplant. The T cells may come from the graft donor. Each CDR3 is given with its conserved first and last residue. Fields, in order: CDR3 protein, CDR3 DNA, clone size, V gene, J gene, D gene. The D gene is left open where the match is weak. For some rows the clone size is stated as once, few or many, or as a class when expanded; others skip it.

CDR3 protein: CASSTLRQGAGGELFF; CDR3 DNA: TGTGCCAGCAGCACGCTACGACAGGGGGCTGGCGGGGAGCTGTTTTTT; clone size: .; V gene: TRBV5-6; J gene: TRBJ2-2; D gene: TRBD1
CDR3 protein: CASSLATGGAQETQYF; CDR3 DNA: TGCGCCAGCAGCTTGGCTACCGGGGGGGCCCAAGAGACCCAGTACTTC; clone size: few; V gene: TRBV5-1; J gene: TRBJ2-5; D gene: TRBD2
CDR3 protein: CASSERTGGYEQYF; CDR3 DNA: TGTGCCAGCAGTGAAAGGACAGGGGGTTACGAGCAGTACTTC; clone size: .; V gene: TRBV6-1; J gene: TRBJ2-7; D gene: TRBD1
CDR3 protein: CASSVLAGGLNIQYF; CDR3 DNA: TGCGCCAGCAGCGTACTAGCGGGAGGGTTGAACATTCAGTACTTC; clone size: .; V gene: TRBV5-1; J gene: TRBJ2-4; D gene: TRBD2
CDR3 protein: CSVIQGGSGELFF; CDR3 DNA: TGCAGCGTTATACAGGGGGGGTCCGGGGAGCTGTTTTTT; clone size: once; V gene: TRBV29-1; J gene: TRBJ2-2; D gene: .
CDR3 protein: CASSELGTGGWTDTQYF; CDR3 DNA: TGTGCCAGCAGTGAATTAGGGACAGGGGGCTGGACAGATACGCAGTATTTT; clone size: .; V gene: TRBV25-1; J gene: TRBJ2-3; D gene: TRBD1
CDR3 protein: CASSQVAGGTTGANVLTF; CDR3 DNA: TGTGCCAGCAGCCAAGTTGCAGGGGGCACGACTGGGGCCAACGTCCTGACTTTC; clone size: .; V gene: TRBV4-2; J gene: TRBJ2-6; D gene: TRBD1
CDR3 protein: CAISGTGNTIYF; CDR3 DNA: TGTGCCATATCCGGGACTGGAAACACCATATATTTT; clone size: .; V gene: TRBV10-3; J gene: TRBJ1-3; D gene: .
CDR3 protein: CASSITVDTDTQYF; CDR3 DNA: TGTGCCAGTAGTATAACGGTAGACACAGATACGCAGTATTTT; clone size: .; V gene: TRBV19; J gene: TRBJ2-3; D gene: .
CDR3 protein: CASSFWSPNEQFF; CDR3 DNA: TGCGCCAGCAGCTTTTGGAGCCCCAATGAGCAGTTCTTC; clone size: .; V gene: TRBV5-1; J gene: TRBJ2-1; D gene: .
CDR3 protein: CASSQDFRGAQPQHF; CDR3 DNA: TGCGCCAGCAGCCAAGATTTCCGGGGAGCTCAGCCCCAGCATTTT; clone size: .; V gene: TRBV4-3; J gene: TRBJ1-5; D gene: .
CDR3 protein: CASSPPPPRSNTEAFF; CDR3 DNA: TGTGCCAGCTCACCACCTCCCCCGAGGTCGAACACTGAAGCTTTCTTT; clone size: .; V gene: TRBV18; J gene: TRBJ1-1; D gene: .
CDR3 protein: CASSFTGGETQYF; CDR3 DNA: TGTGCCAGCAGCTTTACCGGGGGGGAGACCCAGTACTTC; clone size: .; V gene: TRBV7-3; J gene: TRBJ2-5; D gene: TRBD2
CDR3 protein: CASSIDRGPGGPQHF; CDR3 DNA: TGTGCCAGTAGTATCGACAGGGGGCCGGGGGGGCCCCAGCATTTT; clone size: .; V gene: TRBV19; J gene: TRBJ1-5; D gene: TRBD1
CDR3 protein: CASSEALSGISYEQYF; CDR3 DNA: TGTGCCAGCAGTGAAGCGCTTAGCGGGATCTCCTACGAGCAGTACTTC; clone size: .; V gene: TRBV2; J gene: TRBJ2-7; D gene: TRBD2
CDR3 protein: CASSPQAGGLYEQYF; CDR3 DNA: TGTGCCAGCAGCCCCCAGGCAGGAGGCCTCTACGAGCAGTACTTC; clone size: .; V gene: TRBV5-4; J gene: TRBJ2-7; D gene: .
CDR3 protein: CASRNRDKNSPLHF; CDR3 DNA: TGTGCCAGCAGGAATAGGGACAAGAATTCACCCCTCCACTTT; clone size: .; V gene: TRBV5-4; J gene: TRBJ1-6; D gene: .
CDR3 protein: CASSLGGPNSPLHF; CDR3 DNA: TGTGCCAGCAGCTTGGGGGGTCCGAATTCACCCCTCCACTTT; clone size: once; V gene: TRBV7-6; J gene: TRBJ1-6; D gene: .
CDR3 protein: CASSFDNLQETQYF; CDR3 DNA: TGCGCCAGCAGCTTTGACAACCTCCAAGAGACCCAGTACTTC; clone size: .; V gene: TRBV5-1; J gene: TRBJ2-5; D gene: .
CDR3 protein: CSVDPSGSFEQFF; CDR3 DNA: TGCAGCGTTGATCCTAGCGGGAGTTTCGAGCAGTTCTTC; clone size: .; V gene: TRBV29-1; J gene: TRBJ2-1; D gene: TRBD2
CDR3 protein: CASSPFVVTGFTDTQYF; CDR3 DNA: TGTGCCAGCAGCCCCTTTGTTGTGACAGGGTTCACAGATACGCAGTATTTT; clone size: .; V gene: TRBV7-9; J gene: TRBJ2-3; D gene: TRBD1
CDR3 protein: CASSQDQETQYF; CDR3 DNA: TGTGCCAGCAGTCAGGATCAAGAGACCCAGTACTTC; clone size: few; V gene: TRBV7-7; J gene: TRBJ2-5; D gene: .
CDR3 protein: CASSPLRATGGSYEQYF; CDR3 DNA: TGTGCCAGCTCACCTCTTCGGGCGACAGGGGGTTCCTACGAGCAGTACTTC; clone size: .; V gene: TRBV18; J gene: TRBJ2-7; D gene: TRBD1
CDR3 protein: CASSTLTSGSGTDTQYF; CDR3 DNA: TGCGCCAGCAGCACCCTGACTAGCGGGAGTGGCACAGATACGCAGTATTTT; clone size: .; V gene: TRBV5-1; J gene: TRBJ2-3; D gene: TRBD2
CDR3 protein: CASSPGTGAQPQHF; CDR3 DNA: TGTGCCAGCAGCCCCGGGACAGGGGCTCAGCCCCAGCATTTT; clone size: .; V gene: TRBV6-5; J gene: TRBJ1-5; D gene: TRBD1
CDR3 protein: CASSAPRQGAHEQYF; CDR3 DNA: TGCGCCAGCAGCGCCCCGAGACAGGGGGCTCATGAGCAGTACTTC; clone size: .; V gene: TRBV5-1; J gene: TRBJ2-7; D gene: TRBD1
CDR3 protein: CASTNPGSGANVLTF; CDR3 DNA: TGCGCCAGCACTAATCCAGGATCTGGGGCCAACGTCCTGACTTTC; clone size: .; V gene: TRBV5-1; J gene: TRBJ2-6; D gene: .
CDR3 protein: CASSFDGDTGELFF; CDR3 DNA: TGCGCCAGCAGCTTCGACGGAGACACCGGGGAGCTGTTTTTT; clone size: .; V gene: TRBV5-1; J gene: TRBJ2-2; D gene: .
CDR3 protein: CSASRQYEQYF; CDR3 DNA: TGCAGTGCTAGTAGACAGTACGAGCAGTACTTC; clone size: .; V gene: TRBV20-1; J gene: TRBJ2-7; D gene: .
CDR3 protein: CASSLGGAHNEQFF; CDR3 DNA: TGTGCCAGCAGCTTGGGGGGGGCACACAATGAGCAGTTCTTC; clone size: .; V gene: TRBV7-3; J gene: TRBJ2-1; D gene: .
CDR3 protein: CASSLSLAGTSKYPYEQYF; CDR3 DNA: TGTGCCAGCAGCCTTTCACTAGCGGGGACCTCAAAATACCCCTACGAGCAGTACTTC; clone size: .; V gene: TRBV7-8; J gene: TRBJ2-7; D gene: TRBD2
CDR3 protein: CASRRAGGDNEQFF; CDR3 DNA: TGTGCCAGTAGAAGAGCGGGGGGTGACAATGAGCAGTTCTTC; clone size: .; V gene: TRBV19; J gene: TRBJ2-1; D gene: TRBD2
CDR3 protein: CASSRIGDTEAFF; CDR3 DNA: TGCGCCAGCAGCCGAATCGGTGACACTGAAGCTTTCTTT; clone size: .; V gene: TRBV5-1; J gene: TRBJ1-1; D gene: .
CDR3 protein: CAISEGGDETQYF; CDR3 DNA: TGTGCCATCAGTGAGGGGGGGGATGAGACCCAGTACTTC; clone size: .; V gene: TRBV10-3; J gene: TRBJ2-5; D gene: TRBD2
CDR3 protein: CASSHRVANTGELFF; CDR3 DNA: TGCGCCAGCAGCCACAGGGTAGCGAACACCGGGGAGCTGTTTTTT; clone size: .; V gene: TRBV4-3; J gene: TRBJ2-2; D gene: .
CDR3 protein: CASSSTTVRGARNYGYTF; CDR3 DNA: TGTGCCAGCAGCTCCACAACTGTCAGGGGGGCCCGTAACTATGGCTACACCTTC; clone size: .; V gene: TRBV7-2; J gene: TRBJ1-2; D gene: TRBD1
CDR3 protein: CASSLRRTYSGELFF; CDR3 DNA: TGCGCCAGCAGCTTGAGGAGGACTTACTCCGGGGAGCTGTTTTTT; clone size: .; V gene: TRBV5-1; J gene: TRBJ2-2; D gene: .
CDR3 protein: CASYRQGKSGYTF; CDR3 DNA: TGTGCCAGCTACCGACAGGGTAAGTCTGGCTACACCTTC; clone size: .; V gene: TRBV7-8; J gene: TRBJ1-2; D gene: TRBD1
CDR3 protein: CATRGATNTGELFF; CDR3 DNA: TGTGCCACGCGGGGGGCTACAAACACCGGGGAGCTGTTTTTT; clone size: .; V gene: TRBV10-3; J gene: TRBJ2-2; D gene: TRBD2
CDR3 protein: CASSSQGYEQYF; CDR3 DNA: TGTGCCAGCAGCTCCCAGGGGTACGAGCAGTACTTC; clone size: .; V gene: TRBV7-9; J gene: TRBJ2-7; D gene: .
CDR3 protein: CASSSLVITPSYNEQFF; CDR3 DNA: TGTGCCAGCAGCTCGTTAGTCATTACGCCCTCCTACAATGAGCAGTTCTTC; clone size: .; V gene: TRBV9; J gene: TRBJ2-1; D gene: .
CDR3 protein: CASSFARVGEKLFF; CDR3 DNA: TGTGCCAGCAGCTTTGCCAGGGTGGGTGAAAAACTGTTTTTT; clone size: few; V gene: TRBV5-6; J gene: TRBJ1-4; D gene: .
CDR3 protein: CASSLVSGGKETQYF; CDR3 DNA: TGTGCCAGCAGCTTGGTCTCAGGGGGTAAAGAGACCCAGTACTTC; clone size: once; V gene: TRBV5-4; J gene: TRBJ2-5; D gene: TRBD1
CDR3 protein: CASSLAGATYGYTF; CDR3 DNA: TGTGCCAGCAGCTTAGCGGGGGCCACTTATGGCTACACCTTC; clone size: .; V gene: TRBV7-9; J gene: TRBJ1-2; D gene: .
CDR3 protein: CASSLQGTSTDTQYF; CDR3 DNA: TGTGCCAGCAGCTTACAGGGTACTAGCACAGATACGCAGTATTTT; clone size: once; V gene: TRBV7-9; J gene: TRBJ2-3; D gene: .